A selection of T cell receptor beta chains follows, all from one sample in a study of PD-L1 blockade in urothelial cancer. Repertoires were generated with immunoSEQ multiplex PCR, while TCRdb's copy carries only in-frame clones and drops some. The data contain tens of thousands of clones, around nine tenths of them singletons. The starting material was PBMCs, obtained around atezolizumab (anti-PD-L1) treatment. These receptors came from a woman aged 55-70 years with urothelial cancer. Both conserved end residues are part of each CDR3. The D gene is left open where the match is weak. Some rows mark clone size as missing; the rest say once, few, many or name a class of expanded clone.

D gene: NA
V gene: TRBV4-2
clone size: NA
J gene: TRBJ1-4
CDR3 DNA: TGTGCCAGCAGCCAAAGAGGCAGTAATGAAAAACTGTTTTTT
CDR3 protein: CASSQRGSNEKLFF

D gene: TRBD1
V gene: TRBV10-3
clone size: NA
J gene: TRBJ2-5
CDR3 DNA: TGTGCCATCAGTTACGACAGGGTAGCTGGGCAAGAGACCCAGTACTTC
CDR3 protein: CAISYDRVAGQETQYF

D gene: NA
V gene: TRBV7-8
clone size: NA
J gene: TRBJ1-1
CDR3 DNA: TGTGCCAGCAGCCCTAGACGGATGAACACTGAAGCTTTCTTT
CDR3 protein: CASSPRRMNTEAFF

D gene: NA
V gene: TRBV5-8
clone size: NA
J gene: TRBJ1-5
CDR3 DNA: TGTGCCAGCAGCTCCCGGGGGGGGCGCGGTCAGCCCCAGCATTTT
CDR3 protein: CASSSRGGRGQPQHF

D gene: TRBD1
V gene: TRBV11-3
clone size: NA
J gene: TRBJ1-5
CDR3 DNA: TGTGCCAGCAGCTTTTTCCGGGACAGGCTAGAGCAGCCCCAGCATTTT
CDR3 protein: CASSFFRDRLEQPQHF

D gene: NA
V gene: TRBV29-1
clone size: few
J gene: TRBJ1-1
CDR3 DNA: TGCAGCGGGCAAAGGGAGATTGAAGCTTTCTTT
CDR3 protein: CSGQREIEAFF

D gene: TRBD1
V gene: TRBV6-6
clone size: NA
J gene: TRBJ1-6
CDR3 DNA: TGTGCCAGCAGTTCATGGACAGGGGGCGCAGGTTCACCCCTCCACTTT
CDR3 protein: CASSSWTGGAGSPLHF

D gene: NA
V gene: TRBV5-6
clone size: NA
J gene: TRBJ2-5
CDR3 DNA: TGTGCCAGCAGCTCAGAGGGTACTTACCAAGAGACCCAGTACTTC
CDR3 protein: CASSSEGTYQETQYF

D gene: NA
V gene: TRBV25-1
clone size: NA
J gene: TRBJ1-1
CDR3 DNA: TGTGCCAGCAGTGAATCGAACGGGGAAGAAGCTTTCTTT
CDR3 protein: CASSESNGEEAFF

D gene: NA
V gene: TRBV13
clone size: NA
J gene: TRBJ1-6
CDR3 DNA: TGTGCCAGCAGCTTAGGCCCGGGGGGCGCCTCTTCCCCGAATTCACCCCTCCACTTT
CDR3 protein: CASSLGPGGASSPNSPLHF

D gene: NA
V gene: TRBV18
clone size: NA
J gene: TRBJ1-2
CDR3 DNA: TGTGCCAGCTCACCAACTAAGAATAACTATGGCTACACCTTC
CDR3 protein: CASSPTKNNYGYTF

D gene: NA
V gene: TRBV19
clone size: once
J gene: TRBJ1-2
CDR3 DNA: TGTGCCAGTAGTATAGGGGCACAGGGAGTCTATGGCTACACCTTC
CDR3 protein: CASSIGAQGVYGYTF

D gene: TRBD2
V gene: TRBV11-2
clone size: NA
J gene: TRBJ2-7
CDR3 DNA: TGTGCCAGCAGCATAACTAGCGGACGGGGTTACGAGCAGTACTTC
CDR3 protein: CASSITSGRGYEQYF

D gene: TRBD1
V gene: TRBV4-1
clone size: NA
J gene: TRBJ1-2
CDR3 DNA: TGCGCCAGCAGCCACCCAAGGACAGGGGGCGCCTATGGCTACACCTTC
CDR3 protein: CASSHPRTGGAYGYTF

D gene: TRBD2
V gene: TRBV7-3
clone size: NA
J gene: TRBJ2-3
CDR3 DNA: TGTGCCAGCAGCTTAACTGGACTAGCGGGGAAAGATACGCAGTATTTT
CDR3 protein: CASSLTGLAGKDTQYF

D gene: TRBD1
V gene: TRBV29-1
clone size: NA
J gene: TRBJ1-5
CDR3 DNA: TGCAGCGTAGGTTTCGGGACAGGGTCGGGGCAGCCCCAGCATTTT
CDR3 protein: CSVGFGTGSGQPQHF

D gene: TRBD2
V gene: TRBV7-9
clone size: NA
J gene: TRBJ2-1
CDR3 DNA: TGTGCCAGCAGCTTAGGTGCGGGAGGGATTAATGAGCAGTTCTTC
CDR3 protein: CASSLGAGGINEQFF

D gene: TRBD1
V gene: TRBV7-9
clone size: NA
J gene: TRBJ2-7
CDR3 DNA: TGTGCCAGCAGCCCCGGGACAGGGTCAGACGAGCAGTACTTC
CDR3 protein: CASSPGTGSDEQYF